Shown below are 8 T cell receptor beta chains from a single sample sequenced in a study of somatic mutations in cytotoxic T cells in rheumatoid arthritis. Measured with immunoSEQ multiplex PCR; TCRdb has only the in-frame clones, and not every one. The sample includes tens of thousands of clones, roughly 80% seen only once; the top ten take about 3.5%. Specimen: CD8+ T cells sorted from blood. The origin of the receptors is an adult with rheumatoid arthritis.

The J gene is TRBJ1-6, the V gene TRBV6-5; no definite D call. Trimming took off 6 bases at V and 10 bases at J, with 13 bases between the two ends. The V gene's germline CDR1 is MNHEY and CDR2 SVGAGI. This CDR3 has 13 amino acids. In nucleotides, the CDR3 is TGTGCCAGCAGCCTCGGCCCCGGGTCACCCCTCCACTTT. This translates into CASSLGPGSPLHF.

Concerning this clone: The sample holds other DNA sequences that translate to the same CDR3. The V call is TRBV6-1, the J call TRBJ2-6; no reliable D call. V lost 1 base, J lost 1 base, and 2 bases lay in between. CDR3 length equals 14 residues. Per germline, CDR1 MNHNS and CDR2 SASEGT. The CDR3 region is CASSEGSGANVLTF. The CDR3 nucleotides are TGTGCCAGCAGTGAAGGGTCTGGGGCCAACGTCCTGACTTTC.

V is TRBV6-1 and J is TRBJ2-2; D unresolved. Trimming took 6 bases from V and 2 from J, leaving 7 bases between them. CDR1 is MNHNS, CDR2 SASEGT, per germline. CDR3 length: 13 residues. CDR3 amino acids: CASRVANTGELFF. CDR3 coding DNA: TGTGCCAGCAGAGTGGCCAACACCGGGGAGCTGTTTTTT.

The table lists this clone with a few counts. This rearrangement joins TRBV7-9 to TRBJ1-1, with no clear D. The CDR3 loop spans 13 amino acids. The ends were cut back, 5 bases at V and 1 base at J, with 8 bases in the middle. Germline V CDR1 and CDR2: SEHNR, FQNEAQ (reference sequence). The CDR3 protein is CASSETPNTEAFF. The CDR3 DNA sequence: TGTGCCAGCAGCGAGACACCGAACACTGAAGCTTTCTTT. Complete variable domain (other parts from reference TRBV7-9 and TRBJ1-1): DTGVSQNPRHKITKRGQNVTFRCDPISEHNRLYWYRQTLGQGPEFLTYFQNEAQLEKSRLLSDRFSAERPKGSFSTLEIQRTEQGDSAMYLCASSETPNTEAFFGQGTRLTVV.

The chain links TRBV15 to TRBJ2-7, with TRBD2 identical over 8 bases. This CDR3 is 15 amino acids long. Germline CDR1 reads LNHNV; CDR2 reads YYDKDF (reference sequence). V trimming: 4 bases; J trimming: 0 bases; junction bases outside the gene matches: 5. In nucleotides, the CDR3 is TGTGCCACCAGCACTAGCGGGTTTAGCTCCTACGAGCAGTACTTC. Translated, it gives CATSTSGFSSYEQYF.

The chain couples TRBV29-1 to TRBJ1-1, with 8 bases fitting TRBD1. Germline assignment: CDR1 SQVTM and CDR2 ANQGSEA. V trimming: 7 bases; J trimming: 3 bases; junction bases outside the gene matches: 7. The CDR3 has 13 residues. CDR3 sequence: CSADRGSYTEAFF. DNA for the CDR3: TGCAGCGCAGACAGGGGAAGTTACACTGAAGCTTTCTTT.

CDR3 amino acids: CASSQDKAVSGELFF. CDR3 nucleotide sequence: TGCGCCAGCAGCCAAGACAAAGCGGTATCCGGGGAGCTGTTTTTT. The chain uses TRBV4-1 and TRBJ2-2; perhaps TRBD2 as D (5 bases). This CDR3 has 15 residues. The V end was cut by 0 bases, the J end by 6 bases, with 11 bases between. CDR1 and CDR2 (germline): MGHRA, YSYEKL.

This clone appeared a single time. CDR3: CASSSASGTGLNTEAFF. DNA for the CDR3: TGTGCCAGCAGTTCGGCGTCCGGGACAGGGCTGAACACTGAAGCTTTCTTT. The rearrangement links TRBV7-9 to TRBJ1-1; 9 bases align to TRBD1. Germline CDR1 is SEHNR and CDR2 is FQNEAQ (reference sequence). The CDR3 loop spans 17 amino acids. Trimming at V came to 6 bases and at J to 0 bases, leaving 11 bases not matched to a gene.